This entry lists 19 T cell receptor beta chains sequenced from one sample in a study of OX40 agonist ivuxolimab in advanced cancers. TCRdb's table, derived via immunoSEQ multiplex PCR, lists solely in-frame clones and lacks some. This sample has roughly 48,000 clones, with approximately 81% found just once. Material: CD4+ or CD8+ T cells sorted from blood, obtained in a trial of the OX40 agonist ivuxolimab. Receptors originate from an adult with an advanced solid tumor such as melanoma, head and neck, liver or kidney cancer.

This clone was found once. V and J are TRBV7-8 and TRBJ2-3, with D unclear. The CDR3 contains 15 residues. Deletions cut 0 bases from V and 2 bases from J, with 9 bases between. The germline V gene encodes CDR1 SGHVS and CDR2 FQNEAQ. The CDR3 protein is CASSLALRTTDTQYF. DNA for the CDR3: TGTGCCAGCAGCTTAGCTCTGCGGACCACAGATACGCAGTATTTT.

The V call is TRBV5-6, the J call TRBJ2-1; D call uncertain. The CDR3 is 16 amino acids. V lost 1 base and J lost 0, with 11 bases in between. The germline V gene encodes CDR1 SGHDT and CDR2 YYEEEE. The CDR3 loop reads CASSLPQVSSYNEQFF. CDR3 nucleotide sequence: TGTGCCAGCAGCTTGCCCCAGGTGAGCTCCTACAATGAGCAGTTCTTC.

CDR3 nucleotide sequence: TGTGCCAGCCAGGACGGCGGCACAGATACGCAGTATTTT. Residues: CASQDGGTDTQYF. The rearrangement uses TRBV25-1 and TRBJ2-3; D is ambiguous. Germline V gene sequence: CDR1 MGHDK, CDR2 SYGVNS. The CDR3 is 13 amino acids. Trimming took off 8 bases at V and 1 base at J, with 10 bases between the two ends.

The chain couples TRBV7-9 to TRBJ1-4, with TRBD1 as a possible D gene (5 bases). The germline V gene has CDR1 SEHNR and CDR2 FQNEAQ (reference sequence). The CDR3 sequence is 13 residues long. The V and J ends lost 7 bases and 7 bases respectively, with 13 bases between them. The CDR3: CASIRGGGEKLFF. The CDR3 region has the DNA TGTGCCAGCATCCGTGGGGGGGGTGAAAAACTGTTTTTT.

The gene calls are TRBV30 and TRBJ2-3; TRBD2 might be the D (6 bases). The CDR3 loop spans 14 amino acids. The ends were cut back, 3 bases at V and 0 bases at J, with 10 bases in the middle. The germline V gene encodes CDR1 GTSNPN and CDR2 SVGIG (reference sequence). CDR3 protein: CAWRGGTSTDTQYF. In DNA, the CDR3 is TGTGCCTGGAGGGGCGGGACTAGCACAGATACGCAGTATTTT.

The gene calls are TRBV5-4 and TRBJ1-5; maybe TRBD1 (5 bases). Germline-derived CDR1 and CDR2 are SGHNT and YYREEE (reference sequence). This CDR3 comprises 15 residues. V lost 4 bases and J 3 bases, leaving 14 bases between the germline ends. The DNA of the CDR3 is TGTGCCAGCAGCGAACGGGGCGGATCCAATCAGCCCCAGCATTTT. It yields the protein CASSERGGSNQPQHF.

The J gene is TRBJ2-3, the V gene TRBV9; tentative D call: TRBD2 (6 bases). The V gene lost 2 bases and the J gene lost 8 bases, with 21 bases spanning the gap. Germline loops: CDR1 SGDLS, CDR2 YYNGEE. This CDR3 is built from 16 residues. The CDR3, as DNA: TGTGCCAGCAGCGTGGCTGCGGGGCCCATTCGGGGTACGCAGTATTTT. Its protein is CASSVAAGPIRGTQYF.

The chain has TRBV18 and TRBJ2-1, with TRBD1 identical over 8 bases. The J segment lost 9 bases and the V segment lost 3 bases, leaving 7 bases of the junction unmatched. Looked up from germline, CDR1 is KGHSH and CDR2 is LQKENI. CDR3 size: 14 residues. The CDR3 DNA sequence: TGTGCCAGCTCACCCTTCGGCGGGACAGGTGAGCAGTTCTTC. It translates to CASSPFGGTGEQFF.

J is TRBJ2-1 and V is TRBV6-1; unclear D gene. This CDR3 contains 15 residues. Germline V gene lookup returns CDR1 MNHNS and CDR2 SASEGT. V lost 7 bases and J lost 0, with 13 bases in between. The CDR3 region is CASTQRGSSYNEQFF. CDR3 DNA sequence: TGTGCCAGCACCCAGCGCGGTAGCTCCTACAATGAGCAGTTCTTC.

V is TRBV18 and J is TRBJ1-2; maybe TRBD1 (6 bases). V lost 2 bases, J lost 6 bases, and 13 bases lay in between. The CDR3 is 14 residues long. The germline gives CDR1 KGHSH, CDR2 LQKENI. The CDR3 nucleotides are TGTGCCAGCTCACCAGGAACAGGGAATAATGGCTACACCTTC. Translated, it gives CASSPGTGNNGYTF.

The V gene is TRBV15, the J gene TRBJ1-5; D remains unclear. Trimming took off 0 bases at V and 0 bases at J, with 6 bases between the two ends. Germline-derived CDR1 and CDR2 are LNHNV and YYDKDF (reference sequence). This CDR3 has 15 amino acids. CDR3 loop: CATSRDPHSNQPQHF. DNA of the CDR3: TGTGCCACCAGCAGAGATCCCCATAGCAATCAGCCCCAGCATTTT.

This chain joins TRBV7-8 and TRBJ1-1; tentatively, D is TRBD1 (5 bases). The CDR3 length is 15 residues. Germline lookup yields CDR1 SGHVS and CDR2 FQNEAQ. V lost 1 base, J lost 0 bases, and 9 bases lay in between. CDR3 protein: CASSLGSGVNTEAFF. The CDR3, as DNA: TGTGCCAGCAGCTTAGGATCGGGGGTGAACACTGAAGCTTTCTTT.

The count of this clone is one. This chain connects TRBV5-8 to TRBJ2-3, with D perhaps being TRBD1 or TRBD2 (6 bases each). Germline-derived CDR1 and CDR2 are SGHTS and YDEGEE. This CDR3 comprises 14 residues. V lost 5 bases, J lost 6 bases, and 16 bases lay in between. CDR3 sequence reads: CASRVAGQGDTQYF. CDR3 nucleotide sequence: TGTGCCAGCAGGGTGGCGGGACAAGGGGATACGCAGTATTTT.

The count of this clone is one. The J gene is TRBJ1-5, the V gene TRBV7-9; D remains ambiguous. The germline CDR1 and CDR2 sequences are SEHNR and FQNEAQ (reference sequence). Deletions cut 6 bases from V and 8 bases from J, with 14 bases between. The CDR3 has 13 amino acids. CDR3 amino acids: CASRLDAEEPQHF. DNA of the CDR3: TGTGCCAGCAGATTGGACGCAGAGGAGCCCCAGCATTTT.

This clone appeared a single time. The chain uses TRBV28 and TRBJ2-3; possible D gene TRBD2, 6 bases. Germline CDR1 reads MDHEN; CDR2 reads SYDVKM. The CDR3 consists of 16 residues. V lost 3 bases, J lost 0 bases, and 13 bases lay in between. This CDR3 is CASSFGPGTSTDTQYF. Here the CDR3 DNA reads TGTGCCAGCAGTTTTGGCCCCGGGACTAGCACAGATACGCAGTATTTT.

The rearrangement links TRBV5-1 to TRBJ2-3, with D perhaps matching TRBD2 (6 bases). The CDR3 has 17 amino acids. Germline values: CDR1 SGHRS, CDR2 YFSETQ. V gave up 0 bases and J gave up 0 bases, with 14 bases separating them. The CDR3 DNA reads TGCGCCAGCAGCTTGGATGGAGCGGGCCCTAGCACAGATACGCAGTATTTT. It codes for CASSLDGAGPSTDTQYF.

The genes are TRBV28 and TRBJ2-3, with 9 bases fitting TRBD1. After removal of 6 bases from V and 0 bases from J, the junction contained 13 bases not matched to a gene. The CDR3 runs to 18 residues. In germline, CDR1 is MDHEN, CDR2 SYDVKM. The chain's CDR3 is CASSPPGTGLVSTDTQYF. CDR3 sequence (DNA): TGTGCCAGCAGCCCCCCCGGGACAGGGTTGGTGAGCACAGATACGCAGTATTTT.

The chain is built from TRBV5-1 and TRBJ2-1; 12 bases agree with TRBD2. CDR1 and CDR2 (germline): SGHRS, YFSETQ. The CDR3 spans 16 residues. The J segment lost 7 bases and the V segment lost 0 bases, leaving 5 bases of the junction unmatched. The CDR3 nucleotides read TGCGCCAGCAGCTTGGCCAGACTAGCGGGAGTTAATGAGCAGTTCTTC. It translates to CASSLARLAGVNEQFF.

There are a few counts of this clone. V gene TRBV7-2 combines with J gene TRBJ1-2; D is perhaps TRBD1 (6 bases). The V end lost 5 bases, the J end lost 9 bases, and 19 bases lay between the germline ends. CDR3 length: 14 amino acids. CDR1 is SGHTA and CDR2 is FQGNSA in the germline V gene. CDR3 sequence reads: CASSPSPRGVSYTF. In DNA, the CDR3 is TGTGCCAGCAGCCCCTCCCCCAGGGGAGTTAGCTACACCTTC.